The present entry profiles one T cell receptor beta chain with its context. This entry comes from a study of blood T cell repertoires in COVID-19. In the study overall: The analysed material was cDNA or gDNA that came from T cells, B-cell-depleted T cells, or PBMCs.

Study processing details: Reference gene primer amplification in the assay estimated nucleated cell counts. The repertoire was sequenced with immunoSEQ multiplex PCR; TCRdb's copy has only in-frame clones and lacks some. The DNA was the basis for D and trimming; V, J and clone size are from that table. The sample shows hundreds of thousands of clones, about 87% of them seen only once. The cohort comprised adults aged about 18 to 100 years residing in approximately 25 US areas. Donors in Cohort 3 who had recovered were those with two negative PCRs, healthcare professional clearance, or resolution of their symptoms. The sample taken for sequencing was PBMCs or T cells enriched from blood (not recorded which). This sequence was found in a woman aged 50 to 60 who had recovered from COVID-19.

CDR3 bases: TGTGCCAGCAGCTTAGACCCTGAGGGCGAGCAGTACTTC. The encoded protein is CASSLDPEGEQYF. The chain joins TRBV7-3 to TRBJ2-7, with a tentative D call TRBD2 (5 bases). The CDR3 loop spans 13 amino acids. The ends were cut back, 2 bases at V and 6 bases at J, with 11 bases in the middle. Germline values: CDR1 SGHTA, CDR2 FQGTGA.